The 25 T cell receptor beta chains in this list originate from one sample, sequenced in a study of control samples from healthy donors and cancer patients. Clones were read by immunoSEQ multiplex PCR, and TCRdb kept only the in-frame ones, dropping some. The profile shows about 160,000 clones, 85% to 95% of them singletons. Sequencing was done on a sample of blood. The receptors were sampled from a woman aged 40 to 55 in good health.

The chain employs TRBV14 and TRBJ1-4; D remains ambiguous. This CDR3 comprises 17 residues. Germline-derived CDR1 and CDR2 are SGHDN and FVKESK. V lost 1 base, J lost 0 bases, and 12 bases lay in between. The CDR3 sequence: CASSQVGKGTTNEKLFF. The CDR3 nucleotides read TGTGCCAGCAGCCAAGTTGGTAAGGGTACAACTAATGAAAAACTGTTTTTT.

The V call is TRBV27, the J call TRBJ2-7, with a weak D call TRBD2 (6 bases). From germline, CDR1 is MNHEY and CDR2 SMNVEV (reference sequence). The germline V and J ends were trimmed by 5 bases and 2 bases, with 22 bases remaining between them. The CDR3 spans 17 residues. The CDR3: CASSATPGRLSTYEQYF. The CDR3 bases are TGTGCCAGCAGTGCCACGCCCGGGAGACTCTCTACCTACGAGCAGTACTTC.

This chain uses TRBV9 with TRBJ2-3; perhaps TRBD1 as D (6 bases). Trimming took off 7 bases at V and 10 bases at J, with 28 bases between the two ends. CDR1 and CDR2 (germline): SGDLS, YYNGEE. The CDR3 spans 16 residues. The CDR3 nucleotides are TGTGCCAGCGGAAGGGGCACAGGGACCTCCCGGGTACCGCAGTATTTT. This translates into CASGRGTGTSRVPQYF.

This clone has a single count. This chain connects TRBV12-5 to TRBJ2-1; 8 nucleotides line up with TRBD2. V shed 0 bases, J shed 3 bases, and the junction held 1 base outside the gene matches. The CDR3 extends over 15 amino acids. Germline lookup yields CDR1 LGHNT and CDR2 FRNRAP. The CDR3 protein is CASGLVSGGYNEQFF. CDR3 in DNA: TGTGCTAGTGGTTTGGTGAGCGGGGGCTACAATGAGCAGTTCTTC.

CDR3 sequence reads: CASSTGTGYEQYF. In DNA form, the CDR3 reads TGCGCCAGCAGCACCGGGACAGGCTACGAGCAGTACTTC. The gene calls are TRBV5-1 and TRBJ2-7; 8 nucleotides agree with TRBD1. The CDR3 runs 13 residues. Germline trimming cut 4 bases from V and 3 bases from J; bases unmatched to any gene: 3. Germline loops: CDR1 SGHRS, CDR2 YFSETQ.

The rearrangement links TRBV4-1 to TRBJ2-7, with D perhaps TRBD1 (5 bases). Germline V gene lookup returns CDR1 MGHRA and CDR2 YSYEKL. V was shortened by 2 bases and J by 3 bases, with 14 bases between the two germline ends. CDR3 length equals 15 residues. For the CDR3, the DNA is TGCGCCAGCAGCCAATCCCCGACAGAGGACTACGAGCAGTACTTC. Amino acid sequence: CASSQSPTEDYEQYF.

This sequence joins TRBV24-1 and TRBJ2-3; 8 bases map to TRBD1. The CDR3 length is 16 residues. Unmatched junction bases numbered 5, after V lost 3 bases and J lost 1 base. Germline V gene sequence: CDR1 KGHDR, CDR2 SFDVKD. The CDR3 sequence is CATSDPRGLGTDTQYF. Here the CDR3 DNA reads TGTGCCACCAGTGATCCCAGGGGGCTCGGCACAGATACGCAGTATTTT.

CDR3 bases: TGCGCCAGCAGCGTTCTATTAGGTGAAAAACTGTTTTTT. Amino acids: CASSVLLGEKLFF. The chain joins TRBV5-1 to TRBJ1-4, with no clear D. V was shortened by 4 bases and J by 7 bases, with 11 bases between the two germline ends. In germline, CDR1 is SGHRS, CDR2 YFSETQ. This CDR3 contains 13 residues.

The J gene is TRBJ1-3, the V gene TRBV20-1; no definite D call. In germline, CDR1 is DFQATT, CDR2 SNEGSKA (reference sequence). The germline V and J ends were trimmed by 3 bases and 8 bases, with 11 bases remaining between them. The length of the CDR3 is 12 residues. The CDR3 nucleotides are TGCAGTGCTAGTCCAAATGGGGACACCATATATTTT. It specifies CSASPNGDTIYF.

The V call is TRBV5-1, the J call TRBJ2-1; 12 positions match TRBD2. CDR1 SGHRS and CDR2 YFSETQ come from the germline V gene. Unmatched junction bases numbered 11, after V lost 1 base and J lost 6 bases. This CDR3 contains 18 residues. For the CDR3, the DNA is TGCGCCAGCAGCTTGAACGTCCCTAGCGGGAGGGCAGGCAATGAGCAGTTCTTC. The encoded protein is CASSLNVPSGRAGNEQFF.

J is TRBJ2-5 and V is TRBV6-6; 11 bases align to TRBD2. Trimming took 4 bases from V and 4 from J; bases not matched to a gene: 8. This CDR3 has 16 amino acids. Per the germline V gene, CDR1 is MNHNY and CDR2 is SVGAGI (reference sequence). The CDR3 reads CASSSSSSGRRETQYF. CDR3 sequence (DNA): TGTGCCAGCAGTTCCTCCTCTAGCGGGAGGAGAGAGACCCAGTACTTC.

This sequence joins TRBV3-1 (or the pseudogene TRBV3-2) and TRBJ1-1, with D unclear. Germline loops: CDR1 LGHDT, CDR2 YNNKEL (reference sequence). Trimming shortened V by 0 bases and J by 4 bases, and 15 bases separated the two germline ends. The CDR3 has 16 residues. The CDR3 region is CASSQEWRRQSTEAFF. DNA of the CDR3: TGTGCCAGCAGCCAAGAATGGAGGAGGCAATCCACTGAAGCTTTCTTT.

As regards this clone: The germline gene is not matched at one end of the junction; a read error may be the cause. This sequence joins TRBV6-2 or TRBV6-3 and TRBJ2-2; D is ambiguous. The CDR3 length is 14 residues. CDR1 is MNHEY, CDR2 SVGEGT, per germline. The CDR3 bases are TGTGCCAGCAGTTACTTGAGGAACGCCGGGGAGCTGTTTTTT. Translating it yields CASSYLRNAGELFF.

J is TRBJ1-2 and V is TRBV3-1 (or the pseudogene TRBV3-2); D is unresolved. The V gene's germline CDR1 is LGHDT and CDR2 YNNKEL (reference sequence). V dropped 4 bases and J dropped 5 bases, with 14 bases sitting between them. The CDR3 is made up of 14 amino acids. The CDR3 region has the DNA TGTGCCAGCAGCCCAAGTAGGCAGTTATATGGCTACACCTTC. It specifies CASSPSRQLYGYTF.

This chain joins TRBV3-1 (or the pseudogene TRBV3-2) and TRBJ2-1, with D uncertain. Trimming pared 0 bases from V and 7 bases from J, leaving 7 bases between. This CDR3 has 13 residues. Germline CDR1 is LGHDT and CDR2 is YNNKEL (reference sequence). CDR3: CASSQDLPNEQFF. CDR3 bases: TGTGCCAGCAGCCAAGACCTCCCGAATGAGCAGTTCTTC.

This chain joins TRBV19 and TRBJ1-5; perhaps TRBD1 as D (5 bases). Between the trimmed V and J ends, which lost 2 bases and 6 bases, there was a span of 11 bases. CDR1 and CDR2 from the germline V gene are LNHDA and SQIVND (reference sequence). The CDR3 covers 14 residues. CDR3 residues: CASSIRQGGQPQHF. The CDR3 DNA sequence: TGTGCCAGTAGTATACGGCAGGGTGGTCAGCCCCAGCATTTT. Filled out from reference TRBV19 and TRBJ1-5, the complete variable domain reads DGGITQSPKYLFRKEGQNVTLSCEQNLNHDAMYWYRQDPGQGLRLIYYSQIVNDFQKGDIAEGYSVSREKKESFPLTVTSAQKNPTAFYLCASSIRQGGQPQHFGDGTRLSIL.

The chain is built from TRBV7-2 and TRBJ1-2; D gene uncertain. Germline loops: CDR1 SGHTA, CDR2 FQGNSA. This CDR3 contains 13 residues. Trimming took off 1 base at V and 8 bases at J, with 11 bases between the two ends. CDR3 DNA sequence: TGTGCCAGCAGCTTAGTGGCAGTCCGGGGCTACACCTTC. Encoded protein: CASSLVAVRGYTF. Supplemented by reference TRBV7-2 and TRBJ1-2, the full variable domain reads GAGVSQSPSNKVTEKGKDVELRCDPISGHTALYWYRQSLGQGLEFLIYFQGNSAPDKSGLPSDRFSAERTGGSVSTLTIQRTQQEDSAVYLCASSLVAVRGYTFGSGTRLTVV.

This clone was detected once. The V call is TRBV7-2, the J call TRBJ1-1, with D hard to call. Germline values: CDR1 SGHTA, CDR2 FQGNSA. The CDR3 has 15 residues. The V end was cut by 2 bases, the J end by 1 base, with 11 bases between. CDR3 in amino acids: CASSLRLRENTEAFF. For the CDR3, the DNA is TGTGCCAGCAGCTTAAGGCTTCGGGAGAACACTGAAGCTTTCTTT.

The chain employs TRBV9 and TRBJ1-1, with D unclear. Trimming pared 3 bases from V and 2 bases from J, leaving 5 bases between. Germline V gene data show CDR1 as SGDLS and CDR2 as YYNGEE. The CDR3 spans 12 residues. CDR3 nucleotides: TGTGCCAGCAGCGACAGTAACACTGAAGCTTTCTTT. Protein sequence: CASSDSNTEAFF.

DNA of the CDR3: TGTGCCAGCAGCTCTGGACTACCGAGCTCCTACGAGCAGTACTTC. Its translation: CASSSGLPSSYEQYF. This rearrangement joins TRBV6-2 or TRBV6-3 to TRBJ2-7, with D possibly being TRBD2 (6 bases). Trimming shortened V by 6 bases and J by 0 bases, and 15 bases separated the two germline ends. Germline loops: CDR1 MNHEY, CDR2 SVGEGT. The length of the CDR3 is 15 residues.

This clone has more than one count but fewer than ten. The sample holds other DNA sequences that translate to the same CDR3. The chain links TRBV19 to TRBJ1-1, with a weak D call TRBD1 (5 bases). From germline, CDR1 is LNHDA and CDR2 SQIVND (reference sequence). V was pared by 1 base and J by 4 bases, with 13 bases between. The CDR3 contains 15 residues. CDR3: CASSIGTGWGTEAFF. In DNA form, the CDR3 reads TGTGCCAGTAGTATAGGCACAGGTTGGGGCACTGAAGCTTTCTTT.

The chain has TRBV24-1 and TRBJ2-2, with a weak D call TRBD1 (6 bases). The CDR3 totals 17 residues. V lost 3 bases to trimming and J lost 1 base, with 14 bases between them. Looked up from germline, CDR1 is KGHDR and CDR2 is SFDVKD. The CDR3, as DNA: TGTGCCACCAGTGATCCAGCCGGGACAAAGAACACCGGGGAGCTGTTTTTT. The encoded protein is CATSDPAGTKNTGELFF.

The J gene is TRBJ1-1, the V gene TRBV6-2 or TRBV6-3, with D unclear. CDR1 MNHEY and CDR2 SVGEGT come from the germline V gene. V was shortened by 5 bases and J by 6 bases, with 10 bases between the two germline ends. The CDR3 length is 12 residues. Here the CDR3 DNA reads TGTGCCAGCAGTCCCCATCTAGCTGAAGCTTTCTTT. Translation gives CASSPHLAEAFF.

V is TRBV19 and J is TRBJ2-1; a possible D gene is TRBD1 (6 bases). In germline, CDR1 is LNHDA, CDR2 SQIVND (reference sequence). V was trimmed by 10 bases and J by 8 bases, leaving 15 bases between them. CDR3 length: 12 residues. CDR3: CATGWDTDEQFF. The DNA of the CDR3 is TGTGCCACCGGTTGGGACACCGATGAGCAGTTCTTC.

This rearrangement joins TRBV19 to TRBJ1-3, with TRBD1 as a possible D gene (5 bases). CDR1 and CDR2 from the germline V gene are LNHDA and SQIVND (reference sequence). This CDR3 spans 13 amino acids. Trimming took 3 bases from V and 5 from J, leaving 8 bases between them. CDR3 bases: TGTGCCAGTAGTATGGGACCTAGAAACACCATATATTTT. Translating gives CASSMGPRNTIYF.